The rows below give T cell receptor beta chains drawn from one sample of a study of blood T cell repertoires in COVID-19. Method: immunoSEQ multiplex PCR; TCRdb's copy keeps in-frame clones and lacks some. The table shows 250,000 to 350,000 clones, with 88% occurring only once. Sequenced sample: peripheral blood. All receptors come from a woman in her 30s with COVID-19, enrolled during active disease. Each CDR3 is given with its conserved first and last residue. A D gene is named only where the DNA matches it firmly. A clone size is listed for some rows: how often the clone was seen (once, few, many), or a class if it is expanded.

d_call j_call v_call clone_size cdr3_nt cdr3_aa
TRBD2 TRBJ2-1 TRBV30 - TGTGCCTGGAGTCCTCAACTAGCGGGGTACAATGAGCAGTTCTTC CAWSPQLAGYNEQFF
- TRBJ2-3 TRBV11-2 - TGTGCCAGCAGCTTACTTTTTAGCGTCACAGATACGCAGTATTTT CASSLLFSVTDTQYF
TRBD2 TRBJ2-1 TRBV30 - TGTGCCTGGGGGACTAGTTTGGGGGGTGAGCAGTTCTTC CAWGTSLGGEQFF
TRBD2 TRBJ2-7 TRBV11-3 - TGTGCCAGCAGCTTAACTGTATGGGCGGGAGGGGGAAACGAGCAGTACTTC CASSLTVWAGGGNEQYF
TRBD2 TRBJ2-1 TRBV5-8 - TGTGCCAGCAGCTTGCTACTAGCGGTCTCCTACAATGAGCAGTTCTTC CASSLLLAVSYNEQFF
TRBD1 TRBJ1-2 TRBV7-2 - TGTGCCAGCAGGGAACAGGGGTATAGTGGCTACACCTTC CASREQGYSGYTF
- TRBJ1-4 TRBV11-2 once TGTGCCAGCAGCCCCCAAAGCAGGGGAAATGAAAAACTGTTTTTT CASSPQSRGNEKLFF
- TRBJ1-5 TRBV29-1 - TGCAGCGTTACCGACACGTTTAATCAGCCCCAGCATTTT CSVTDTFNQPQHF
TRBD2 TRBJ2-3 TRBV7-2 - TGTGCCAGCAGCTTAAGGGGGGGACTAGCGGGAGGGGATACGCAGTATTTT CASSLRGGLAGGDTQYF
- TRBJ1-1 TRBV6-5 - TGTGCCAGCAGTTACACAAGGAACACTGAAGCTTTCTTT CASSYTRNTEAFF